The 32 T cell receptor beta chains in this list originate from one sample, sequenced in a study of CD8 T cells in ankylosing spondylitis. A single record per CDR3 protein comes from TCRdb applying MiXCR to the 5' RACE reads. The repertoire has approximately 250,000 distinct CDR3 sequences, approximately 30% of them found once; the top ten carry around 4.2%. Sequenced input: blood, either unsorted or a sorted T cell fraction (not recorded which). Receptors originate from a male donor with ankylosing spondylitis or in good health (not recorded which).

This clonotype was seen a few times. V is TRBV11-1 and J is TRBJ2-1; TRBD2 matches 12 bases. The CDR3 runs 18 residues. The germline CDR1 and CDR2 sequences are SGHAT and FQDESV (reference sequence). V lost 4 bases, J lost 0 bases, and 7 bases stayed unmatched. CDR3 loop: CASSSPTSGGPSYNEQFF. CDR3 sequence (DNA): TGTGCCAGCAGCTCCCCGACTAGCGGGGGACCCTCCTACAATGAGCAGTTCTTC.

The chain joins TRBV6-1 to TRBJ2-5, with 9 bases aligning to TRBD1. Per germline, CDR1 MNHNS and CDR2 SASEGT. The CDR3 has 16 residues. After removal of 6 bases from V and 0 bases from J, the junction contained 8 bases not matched to a gene. The CDR3 protein is CASSPRTGAYQETQYF. CDR3 coding DNA: TGTGCCAGCAGCCCCCGGACAGGGGCCTACCAAGAGACCCAGTACTTC.

The V call is TRBV12-3 or TRBV12-4, the J call TRBJ2-1; 9 nucleotides align to TRBD2. The CDR3 runs to 16 residues. V lost 1 base to trimming and J lost 2 bases; unmatched junction nucleotides: 3. CDR3 sequence reads: CASSLGAGGTYNEQFF. CDR3 sequence (DNA): TGTGCCAGCAGTTTAGGAGCGGGGGGCACCTACAATGAGCAGTTCTTC.

This clonotype was counted only a few times. The chain recombines TRBV20-1 with TRBJ2-1, with TRBD1 matching over 10 bases. V lost 0 bases to trimming and J lost 5 bases; unmatched junction nucleotides: 4. The CDR3 has 15 amino acids. Germline V lookup: CDR1 DFQATT, CDR2 SNEGSKA (reference sequence). DNA for the CDR3: TGCAGTGCTAGAGATGGGACAGGGGCGGACAATGAGCAGTTCTTC. It encodes CSARDGTGADNEQFF.

The chain recombines TRBV12-5 with TRBJ2-1; TRBD1 aligns across 7 bases. Trimming removed 5 bases from V and 0 bases from J; junction bases left unmatched: 7. Germline CDR1 is LGHNT and CDR2 is FRNRAP. The length of the CDR3 is 16 residues. CDR3 in DNA: TGTGCTAGTGGTCCCCAAACAGGGGTCTCCTACAATGAGCAGTTCTTC. Residues: CASGPQTGVSYNEQFF.

This chain joins TRBV20-1 and TRBJ2-7; D is tentatively TRBD1 or TRBD2 (6 bases each). Trimming took off 6 bases at V and 6 bases at J, with 21 bases between the two ends. Germline values: CDR1 DFQATT, CDR2 SNEGSKA (reference sequence). The CDR3 sequence is 14 residues long. The CDR3 bases are TGCAGTGCCACGAGGGGGGCCCCCGGAGGCGAGCAGTACTTC. It yields the protein CSATRGAPGGEQYF.

In its sample, this clonotype was seen a few times. The chain is built from TRBV12-3 or TRBV12-4 and TRBJ2-7; tentatively, D is TRBD2 (6 bases). V lost 6 bases to trimming and J lost 7 bases, with 13 bases between them. This CDR3 is 12 amino acids long. The CDR3 DNA reads as TGTGCCAGCAGCCCCAATCGGGGGGAGCAGTACTTC. It encodes CASSPNRGEQYF.

This chain uses TRBV25-1 with TRBJ2-1, with 9 bases that match TRBD2. Germline CDR1 and CDR2: MGHDK and SYGVNS. This CDR3 is 14 amino acids long. V gave up 7 bases and J gave up 1 base; unmatched junction bases: 2. The chain's CDR3 is CASISGGSYNEQFF. The CDR3 nucleotides are TGTGCCAGCATCAGCGGGGGGTCCTACAATGAGCAGTTCTTC.

V usage is TRBV5-6 and J usage is TRBJ1-4, with D possibly matching TRBD1 (5 bases). Trimming stripped 0 bases from V and 8 bases from J, with 11 bases between. This CDR3 is built from 14 residues. Germline values: CDR1 SGHDT, CDR2 YYEEEE. The CDR3 spells CASSLGNGAEKLFF. CDR3 nucleotides: TGTGCCAGCAGCTTGGGGAACGGGGCGGAAAAACTGTTTTTT.

In its sample, this clonotype was seen a few times. The gene calls are TRBV12-3 or TRBV12-4 and TRBJ2-5; D perhaps matches TRBD1 (6 bases). V lost 9 bases, J lost 1 base, and 18 bases lay in between. This CDR3 is 15 amino acids long. CDR3 sequence reads: CASRGLTGTQETQYF. The CDR3 bases are TGTGCCAGTAGGGGGTTGACAGGAACCCAAGAGACCCAGTACTTC.

This clonotype was seen only a few times. The rearrangement joins TRBV29-1 to TRBJ2-2; TRBD1 or TRBD2 may be the D gene (5 bases each). This CDR3 contains 12 residues. Trimming cost V 3 bases and J 6 bases, with 8 bases left between them. Germline V CDR1 and CDR2: SQVTM, ANQGSEA. The CDR3 sequence: CSVESGPGELFF. The CDR3 DNA follows: TGCAGCGTTGAGTCGGGACCCGGGGAGCTGTTTTTT.

The J gene is TRBJ2-1, the V gene TRBV5-4; TRBD2 matches at 8 bases. V was pared by 4 bases and J by 7 bases, with 10 bases of the junction left unmatched. This CDR3 is built from 15 residues. In germline, CDR1 is SGHNT, CDR2 YYREEE (reference sequence). CDR3 nucleotide sequence: TGTGCCAGCAGCCCGGGGGGGCCGGGGGGAAATGAGCAGTTCTTC. Amino acid sequence: CASSPGGPGGNEQFF.

The chain is built from TRBV5-1 and TRBJ2-3; TRBD2 matches 7 bases. This CDR3 spans 15 amino acids. Germline V gene sequence: CDR1 SGHRS, CDR2 YFSETQ. V gave up 2 bases and J gave up 0 bases; unmatched junction bases: 3. CDR3: CASSFQTSSTDTQYF. The CDR3, as DNA: TGCGCCAGCAGCTTCCAGACTAGCAGCACAGATACGCAGTATTTT.

This rearrangement joins TRBV6-1 to TRBJ2-1, with 11 bases lining up with TRBD1. V gave up 7 bases and J gave up 7 bases; unmatched junction bases: 3. Germline loops: CDR1 MNHNS, CDR2 SASEGT. The CDR3 loop spans 13 amino acids. CDR3 protein: CASIGQGANEQFF. The CDR3 DNA reads TGTGCCAGCATCGGACAGGGGGCAAATGAGCAGTTCTTC.

This clonotype was seen more than once but under ten times. The chain employs TRBV5-6 and TRBJ2-3; D gene uncertain. V was pared by 1 base and J by 0 bases, with 9 bases between. The CDR3 is made up of 15 amino acids. The V gene's germline CDR1 is SGHDT and CDR2 YYEEEE. CDR3 bases: TGTGCCAGCAGCTTGTTCTACTCTAGCACAGATACGCAGTATTTT. Translation: CASSLFYSSTDTQYF.

This clonotype was seen only a few times. The DNA is omitted, as the CDR3 cannot be located on it reliably, and the CDR3 follows TCRdb's listing. The J gene is TRBJ2-3, the V gene TRBV12-3 or TRBV12-4. Inclusive of both ends, the CDR3 amounts to 11 amino acids. CDR3 in amino acids: CASILADTQYF.

The chain links TRBV20-1 to TRBJ2-2; TRBD1 agrees at 8 bases. This CDR3 has 17 amino acids. V gave up 3 bases and J gave up 1 base; unmatched junction bases: 10. CDR1 DFQATT and CDR2 SNEGSKA come from the germline V gene (reference sequence). CDR3 in amino acids: CSARDRVSGRNTGELFF. The CDR3, as DNA: TGCAGTGCTAGGGACAGGGTGAGCGGTCGGAACACCGGGGAGCTGTTTTTT.

This clonotype has only a few counts. This chain connects TRBV29-1 to TRBJ2-5; 7 bases are shared with TRBD2. V trimming: 6 bases; J trimming: 3 bases; junction bases outside the gene matches: 10. The length of the CDR3 is 14 residues. Germline V gene sequence: CDR1 SQVTM, CDR2 ANQGSEA. CDR3 DNA: TGCAGCGTCAACGAATGGGGGGGAGAAGAGACCCAGTACTTC. It is translated as CSVNEWGGEETQYF.

This clonotype was observed a handful of times. The chain carries TRBV10-3 and TRBJ2-7; no clear D gene. Between the trimmed V and J ends, which lost 9 bases and 0 bases, there was a span of 9 bases. Germline loops: CDR1 ENHRY, CDR2 SYGVKD. The length of the CDR3 is 12 residues. The CDR3 region has the DNA TGTGCCATTAGGGAAGGCTCCTACGAGCAGTACTTC. Protein: CAIREGSYEQYF.

This sequence joins TRBV5-1 and TRBJ2-3; 7 positions match TRBD1. Germline loops: CDR1 SGHRS, CDR2 YFSETQ. The V and J ends lost 0 bases and 2 bases, in that order; junction bases with no gene match: 6. This CDR3 comprises 16 residues. The CDR3 DNA reads TGCGCCAGCAGCTTGGGGACAGGAGAAGACACAGATACGCAGTATTTT. Encoded protein: CASSLGTGEDTDTQYF.

This clonotype was seen a handful of times. The chain carries TRBV4-1 and TRBJ2-3, with TRBD1 identical over 7 bases. V trimming: 4 bases; J trimming: 1 base; junction bases outside the gene matches: 2. This CDR3 has 14 amino acids. Germline-derived CDR1 and CDR2 are MGHRA and YSYEKL. CDR3 in DNA: TGCGCCAGCAGCCCCGGGACAGGCACAGATACGCAGTATTTT. Its protein product is CASSPGTGTDTQYF.

The J gene is TRBJ2-1, the V gene TRBV27, with TRBD2 matching over 7 bases. Germline CDR1 and CDR2: MNHEY and SMNVEV (reference sequence). The CDR3 runs 14 residues. The trim removed 3 bases at V and 7 bases at J, leaving 6 bases unmatched. The CDR3 DNA reads TGTGCCAGCAGTTTCCCACTAGCGCCGAATGAGCAGTTCTTC. Protein: CASSFPLAPNEQFF.

The rearrangement joins TRBV7-6 to TRBJ2-5; TRBD2 agrees at 12 bases. This CDR3 spans 16 amino acids. Germline V gene data show CDR1 as SGHVS and CDR2 as FNYEAQ. After removal of 5 bases from V and 2 bases from J, the junction contained 6 bases not matched to a gene. CDR3 DNA: TGTGCCAGCAGCCCGAGGACTAGCGGGGAACAAGAGACCCAGTACTTC. Amino acids: CASSPRTSGEQETQYF.

The chain links TRBV28 to TRBJ2-7; D gene uncertain. V shed 5 bases and J shed 4 bases, with 9 bases lying between them. This CDR3 has 12 amino acids. Per germline, CDR1 MDHEN and CDR2 SYDVKM. Here the CDR3 reads CASSAPGYEQYF. The CDR3 coding sequence is TGTGCCAGCAGTGCTCCGGGTTACGAGCAGTACTTC. Together with reference TRBV28 and TRBJ2-7, the CDR3 gives the full variable domain: DVKVTQSSRYLVKRTGEKVFLECVQDMDHENMFWYRQDPGLGLRLIYFSYDVKMKEKGDIPEGYSVSREKKERFSLILESASTNQTSMYLCASSAPGYEQYFGPGTRLTVT.

V gene TRBV2 combines with J gene TRBJ1-2; D unresolved. In germline, CDR1 is SNHLY, CDR2 FYNNEI. Trimming left V 2 bases short and J 1 base short, with 5 bases between. The CDR3 sequence is 13 residues long. The CDR3: CASSETVNYGYTF. The DNA for the CDR3 is TGTGCCAGCAGTGAAACAGTTAACTATGGCTACACCTTC.

This clonotype came up a few times. The chain carries TRBV9 and TRBJ1-1, with 7 bases lining up with TRBD1. Germline CDR1 reads SGDLS; CDR2 reads YYNGEE. This CDR3 is 13 amino acids long. J gave up 12 bases and V 3 bases, and 11 bases lay outside the gene matches. As DNA, the CDR3 is TGTGCCAGCAGCGCGGGGGACAGCTGGGGGCCTTTCTTT. Protein sequence: CASSAGDSWGPFF.

This clonotype was counted between two and nine times. This chain joins TRBV7-9 and TRBJ1-1; 8 positions match TRBD1. Germline lookup yields CDR1 SEHNR and CDR2 FQNEAQ (reference sequence). CDR3 length equals 14 residues. The V gene end was trimmed by 3 bases and the J gene end by 6 bases; junction bases not matched to a gene: 6. The CDR3: CASSFYGRGPEAFF. Written as DNA, the CDR3 is TGTGCCAGCAGCTTCTACGGCAGGGGGCCTGAAGCTTTCTTT. Using reference TRBV7-9 and TRBJ1-1 for the parts outside the CDR3, the full variable domain is DTGVSQNPRHKITKRGQNVTFRCDPISEHNRLYWYRQTLGQGPEFLTYFQNEAQLEKSRLLSDRFSAERPKGSFSTLEIQRTEQGDSAMYLCASSFYGRGPEAFFGQGTRLTVV.

The rearrangement links TRBV11-2 to TRBJ2-2, with D perhaps assigned TRBD1 or TRBD2 (5 bases each). CDR1 and CDR2 from the germline V gene are SGHAT and FQNNGV. The CDR3 length is 16 residues. V lost 5 bases and J 5 bases, leaving 18 bases between the germline ends. CDR3 amino acids: CASSTGSGTVTGELFF. The CDR3 DNA sequence: TGTGCCAGCAGCACGGGTTCCGGGACGGTTACCGGGGAGCTGTTTTTT.

The rearrangement joins TRBV5-1 to TRBJ2-1; 9 bases align to TRBD1. This CDR3 comprises 16 residues. Germline loops: CDR1 SGHRS, CDR2 YFSETQ. The V and J ends lost 4 bases and 2 bases, in that order; junction bases with no gene match: 7. CDR3 amino acids: CASSMGQGGPYNEQFF. The CDR3 DNA follows: TGCGCCAGCAGCATGGGACAGGGAGGACCCTACAATGAGCAGTTCTTC. Together with reference TRBV5-1 and TRBJ2-1, the CDR3 gives the full variable domain: KAGVTQTPRYLIKTRGQQVTLSCSPISGHRSVSWYQQTPGQGLQFLFEYFSETQRNKGNFPGRFSGRQFSNSRSEMNVSTLELGDSALYLCASSMGQGGPYNEQFFGPGTRLTVL.

The chain uses TRBV20-1 and TRBJ1-5, with a tentative D call TRBD1 (5 bases). CDR3 length: 17 residues. Looked up from germline, CDR1 is DFQATT and CDR2 is SNEGSKA (reference sequence). Trimming removed 3 bases from V and 0 bases from J, with 18 bases in between. CDR3 bases: TGCAGTGCTAGGCCCTTTGGGGGGACCAATAGCAATCAGCCCCAGCATTTT. Translated, it gives CSARPFGGTNSNQPQHF.

The chain carries TRBV20-1 and TRBJ2-7; 8 bases are shared with TRBD1. V was pared by 6 bases and J by 4 bases, with 8 bases of the junction left unmatched. This CDR3 spans 13 amino acids. The germline V gene encodes CDR1 DFQATT and CDR2 SNEGSKA (reference sequence). The DNA for the CDR3 is TGCAGTGCCGTCGACAGGGGTCCTTACGAGCAGTACTTC. This encodes CSAVDRGPYEQYF.

The chain combines TRBV3-1 with TRBJ1-2, with 11 bases matching TRBD1. Germline-derived CDR1 and CDR2 are LGHDT and YNNKEL (reference sequence). Unmatched junction bases numbered 2, after V lost 1 base and J lost 4 bases. The CDR3 is 15 residues long. The CDR3 DNA reads TGTGCCAGCAGCCAAGCGGGACAGGGGGGCTATGGCTACACCTTC. Its protein product is CASSQAGQGGYGYTF.